This T cell receptor (beta chain) originates from a study of blood T cell repertoires in COVID-19. TCRdb's copy holds only in-frame clones and misses some; the assay was immunoSEQ multiplex PCR. The sample records roughly 250,000 clones, about 87% being singletons. The V end lost 0 bases, the J end lost 13 bases, and 24 bases lay between the germline ends. The CDR3 spans 16 residues. Germline CDR1 and CDR2: SGHDN and FVKESK. Sequencing was performed on PBMCs or T cells enriched from blood (not recorded which). The chain recombines TRBV14 with TRBJ1-2; maybe TRBD1 (5 bases). The sequence derives from a woman aged 45 to 65 who had recovered from COVID-19. Here the CDR3 reads CASSQEYRQGPHLCTF. The CDR3 DNA reads TGTGCCAGCAGCCAAGAGTATAGGCAGGGTCCCCATCTGTGCACCTTC.